The sequence of this TCR beta chain was determined in a study of T cell repertoires in cytomegalovirus infection. This clonotype turned up a few times. Its target is unknown. TCRdb independently ran MiXCR on the reads; one entry per CDR3 protein. The sample lists around 550,000 distinct CDR3 sequences; 26% were seen once. Study-wide findings and caveats: Identification of carriers of CMV plus the relevant HLA was performed using cumulative public TCR beta family frequency. CMV-specific TCR beta clonotypes restricted by HLA-C dominated the ex vivo response.

Sequenced input: PBMCs. The TCR was taken from a human donor in good health (CMV status not recorded). Some clones in this sample may be carry-over from other donors' samples.

The CDR3 sequence is CASGLYSSNQPQHF. The CDR3 coding sequence is TGTGCTAGTGGTTTATACAGTAGCAATCAGCCCCAGCATTTT. The chain links TRBV12-5 to TRBJ1-5, with D unresolved. The V end lost 3 bases, the J end lost 0 bases, and 6 bases lay between the germline ends. Germline CDR1 LGHNT, CDR2 FRNRAP. The CDR3 sequence is 14 residues long.